This TCR beta chain comes out of a study of cytomegalovirus exposure and HLA in healthy donors. The PCR was carried out with 60 Vbeta primers and 13 Jbeta primers. Sequenced by immunoSEQ multiplex PCR; TCRdb stores in-frame clones only, minus some. Among about 150,000 clones listed, under 90% were seen once. Remarks on this clone: Its antigen is undetermined.

Study findings and constraints: The study listed under 200 cytomegalovirus-associated TCR beta chains. Association with HLA alleles at 0.05 false discovery rate was found for 16,951 TCR beta sequences in a later analysis. Later analysis indicated greater clonal expansion among HLA-associated TCR beta chains than among equally common other chains.

Each of the donors was a healthy bone marrow donor. CDR1 and CDR2 from the germline V gene are MRHNA and SNTAGT. V lost 4 bases and J lost 3; bases outside the gene matches: 6. The CDR3 has 15 residues. The clonotype comes from a boy aged 2-9 years in good health and CMV-seronegative. The material sequenced was PBMCs. The chain employs TRBV6-4 and TRBJ2-1, with 7 bases aligning to TRBD2. The CDR3 is CASSVELAIYNEQFF. The CDR3 DNA sequence: TGTGCCAGCAGTGTCGAACTAGCGATCTACAATGAGCAGTTCTTC.